This T cell receptor beta chain was captured by sequencing in a study of blood T cell repertoires in COVID-19. Study-level information: The origin of the acute and convalescent COVID-19 samples was the United States, Italy and Spain. From T cells, B-cell-depleted T cells, or PBMCs came the material, which was cDNA or gDNA.

The authors' processing: Estimated nucleated cell counts came from reference gene primer amplification. Profiling relied on immunoSEQ multiplex PCR, and the TCRdb table lists in-frame clones only, not all of them. From that table come the V and J calls and clone size; the DNA was used to work out D and trimming. The sample carries roughly 140,000 clones, 75% to 85% recorded once. This TCR was recovered from a man in his fifties with acute or convalescent COVID-19. The sequenced sample consisted of peripheral blood.

In nucleotides, the CDR3 is TGCGCCAGCAGCAAAGCGGGAGGGCCGAGAAACACGCAGTATTTT. Its protein is CASSKAGGPRNTQYF. V gene TRBV5-1 combines with J gene TRBJ2-3; 10 nucleotides agree with TRBD2. The trim removed 4 bases at V and 9 bases at J, leaving 11 bases unmatched. The CDR3 consists of 15 residues. Germline lookup yields CDR1 SGHRS and CDR2 YFSETQ.